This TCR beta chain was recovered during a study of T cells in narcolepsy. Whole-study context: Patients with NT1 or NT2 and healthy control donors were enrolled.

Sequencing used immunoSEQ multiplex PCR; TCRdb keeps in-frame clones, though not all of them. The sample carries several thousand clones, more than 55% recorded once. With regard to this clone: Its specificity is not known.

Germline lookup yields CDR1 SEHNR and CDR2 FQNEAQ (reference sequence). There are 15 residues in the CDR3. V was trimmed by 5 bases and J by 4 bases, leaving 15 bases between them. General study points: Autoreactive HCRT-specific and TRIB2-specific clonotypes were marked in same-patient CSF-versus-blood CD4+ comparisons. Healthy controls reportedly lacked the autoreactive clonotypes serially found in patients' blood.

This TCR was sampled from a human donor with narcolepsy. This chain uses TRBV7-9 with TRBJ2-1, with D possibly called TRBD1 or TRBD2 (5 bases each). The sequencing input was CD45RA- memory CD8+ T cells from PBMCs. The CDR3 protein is CASSRQSGLYNEQFF. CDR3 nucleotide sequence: TGTGCCAGCAGCCGCCAGTCGGGGCTTTACAATGAGCAGTTCTTC.